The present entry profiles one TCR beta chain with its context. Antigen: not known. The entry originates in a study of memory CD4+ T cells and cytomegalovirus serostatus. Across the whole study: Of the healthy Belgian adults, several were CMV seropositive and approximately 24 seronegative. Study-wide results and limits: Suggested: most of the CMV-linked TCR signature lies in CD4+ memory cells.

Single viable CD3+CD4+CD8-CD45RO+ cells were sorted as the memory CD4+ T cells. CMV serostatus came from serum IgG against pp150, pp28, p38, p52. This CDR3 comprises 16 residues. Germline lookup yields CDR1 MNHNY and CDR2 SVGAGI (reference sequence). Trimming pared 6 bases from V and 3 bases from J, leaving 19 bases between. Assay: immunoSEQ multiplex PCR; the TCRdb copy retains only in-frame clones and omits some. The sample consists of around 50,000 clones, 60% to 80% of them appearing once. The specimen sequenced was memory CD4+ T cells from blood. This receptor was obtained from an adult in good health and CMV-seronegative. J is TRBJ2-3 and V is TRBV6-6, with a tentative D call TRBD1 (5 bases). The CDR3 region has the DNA TGTGCCAGCAGCCTACAGGTGAATTTGGGTACAGATACGCAGTATTTT. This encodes CASSLQVNLGTDTQYF.